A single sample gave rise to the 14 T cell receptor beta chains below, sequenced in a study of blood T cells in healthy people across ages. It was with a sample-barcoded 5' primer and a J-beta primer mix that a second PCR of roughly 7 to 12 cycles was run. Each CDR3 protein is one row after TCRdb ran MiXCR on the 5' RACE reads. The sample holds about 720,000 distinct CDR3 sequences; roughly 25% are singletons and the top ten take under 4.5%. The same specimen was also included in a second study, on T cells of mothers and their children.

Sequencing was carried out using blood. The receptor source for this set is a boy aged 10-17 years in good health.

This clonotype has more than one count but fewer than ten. CDR3 amino acids: CSAREPSGRDEQFF. The CDR3 nucleotides are TGCAGTGCTAGGGAGCCTAGCGGGAGGGATGAGCAGTTCTTC. The chain combines TRBV20-1 with TRBJ2-5; 12 bases agree with TRBD2. The tail of the sequence fits TRBJ2-1 better, so the J call may be wrong. This CDR3 has 14 amino acids. CDR1 and CDR2 from the germline V gene are DFQATT and SNEGSKA (reference sequence).

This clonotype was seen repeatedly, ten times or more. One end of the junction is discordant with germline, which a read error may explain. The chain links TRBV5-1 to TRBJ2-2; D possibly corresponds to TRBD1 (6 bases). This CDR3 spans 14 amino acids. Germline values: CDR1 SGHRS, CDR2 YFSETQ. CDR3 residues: CASSLATGTGELFF. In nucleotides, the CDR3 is TGTGCCAGCAGCTTAGCCACAGGGACCGGGGAGCTGTTTTTT.

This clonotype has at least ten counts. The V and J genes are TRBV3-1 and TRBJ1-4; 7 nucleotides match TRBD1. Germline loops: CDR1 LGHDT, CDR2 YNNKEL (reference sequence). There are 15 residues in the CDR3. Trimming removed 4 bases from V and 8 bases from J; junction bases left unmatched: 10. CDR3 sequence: CASSPQQGSREKLFF. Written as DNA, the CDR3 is TGTGCCAGCAGCCCTCAACAGGGGAGCAGAGAAAAACTGTTTTTT.

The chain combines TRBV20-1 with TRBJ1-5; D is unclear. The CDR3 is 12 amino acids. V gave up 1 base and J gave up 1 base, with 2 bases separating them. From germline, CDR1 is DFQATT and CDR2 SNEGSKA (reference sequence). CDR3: CSARVSNQPQHF. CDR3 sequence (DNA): TGCAGTGCTAGAGTCAGCAATCAGCCCCAGCATTTT.

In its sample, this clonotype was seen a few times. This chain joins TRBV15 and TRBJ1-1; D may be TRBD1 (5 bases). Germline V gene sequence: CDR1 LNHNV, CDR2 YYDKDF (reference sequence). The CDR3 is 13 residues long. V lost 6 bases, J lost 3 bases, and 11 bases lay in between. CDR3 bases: TGTGCCACCAGTTCACAGGCGGACACTGAAGCTTTCTTT. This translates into CATSSQADTEAFF.

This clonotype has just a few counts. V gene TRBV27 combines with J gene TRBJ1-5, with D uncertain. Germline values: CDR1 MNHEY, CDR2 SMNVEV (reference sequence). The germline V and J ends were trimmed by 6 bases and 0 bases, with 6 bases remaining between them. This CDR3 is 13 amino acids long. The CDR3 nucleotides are TGTGCCAGCAGCTGGTATAGCAATCAGCCCCAGCATTTT. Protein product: CASSWYSNQPQHF.

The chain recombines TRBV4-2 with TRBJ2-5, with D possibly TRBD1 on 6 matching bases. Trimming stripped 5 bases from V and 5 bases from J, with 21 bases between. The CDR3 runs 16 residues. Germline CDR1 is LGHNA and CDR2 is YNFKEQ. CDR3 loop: CASSKSSGETRETQYF. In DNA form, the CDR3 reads TGTGCCAGCAGCAAGTCCTCAGGGGAAACTAGGGAGACCCAGTACTTC.

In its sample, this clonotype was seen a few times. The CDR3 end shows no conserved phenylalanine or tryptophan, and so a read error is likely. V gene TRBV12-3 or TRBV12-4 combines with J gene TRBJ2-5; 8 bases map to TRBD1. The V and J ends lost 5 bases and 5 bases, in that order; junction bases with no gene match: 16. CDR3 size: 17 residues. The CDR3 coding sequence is TGTGCCAGCAGTCCCGCCCCTCGACAGGGGACAAGCGAGACCCAGTACCTC. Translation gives CASSPAPRQGTSETQYL.

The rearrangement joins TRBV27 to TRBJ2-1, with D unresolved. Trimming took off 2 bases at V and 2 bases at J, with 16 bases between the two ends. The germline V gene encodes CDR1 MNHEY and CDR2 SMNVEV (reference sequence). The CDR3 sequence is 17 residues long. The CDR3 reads CASSLVGIAAPYNEQFF. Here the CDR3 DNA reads TGTGCCAGCAGTTTAGTTGGGATAGCAGCCCCCTACAATGAGCAGTTCTTC.

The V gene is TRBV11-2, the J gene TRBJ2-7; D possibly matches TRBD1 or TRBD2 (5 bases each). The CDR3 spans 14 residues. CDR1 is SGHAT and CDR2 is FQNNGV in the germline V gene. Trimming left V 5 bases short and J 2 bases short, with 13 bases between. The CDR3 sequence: CASSLRLGAYEQYF. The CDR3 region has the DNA TGTGCCAGCAGCCTGAGACTGGGGGCCTACGAGCAGTACTTC.

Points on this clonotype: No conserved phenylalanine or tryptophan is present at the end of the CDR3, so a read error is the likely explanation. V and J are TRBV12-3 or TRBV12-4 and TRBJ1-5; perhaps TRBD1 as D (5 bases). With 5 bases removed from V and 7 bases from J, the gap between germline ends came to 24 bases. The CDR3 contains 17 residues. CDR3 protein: CASSPWVGQGWIQPQHL. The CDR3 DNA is TGTGCCAGCAGTCCCTGGGTTGGGCAGGGATGGATCCAGCCCCAGCATTTG.

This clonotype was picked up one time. The CDR3 DNA sequence: TGTGCCAGCAGCTTATCTTCGGAGCTGTACACAGATACGCAGTATTTT. Translation: CASSLSSELYTDTQYF. V is TRBV7-2 and J is TRBJ2-3; D unresolved. The germline V gene encodes CDR1 SGHTA and CDR2 FQGNSA. The CDR3 length is 16 residues. Trimming removed 2 bases at V and 2 bases at J, with 14 bases between.

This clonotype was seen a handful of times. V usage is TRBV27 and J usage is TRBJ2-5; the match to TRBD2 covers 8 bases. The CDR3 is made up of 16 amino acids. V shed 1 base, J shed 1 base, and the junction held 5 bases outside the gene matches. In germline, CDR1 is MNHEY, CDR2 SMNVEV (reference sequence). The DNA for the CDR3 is TGTGCCAGCAGTTTATTTACGGGAGGGCCCCAAGAGACCCAGTACTTC. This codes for CASSLFTGGPQETQYF.

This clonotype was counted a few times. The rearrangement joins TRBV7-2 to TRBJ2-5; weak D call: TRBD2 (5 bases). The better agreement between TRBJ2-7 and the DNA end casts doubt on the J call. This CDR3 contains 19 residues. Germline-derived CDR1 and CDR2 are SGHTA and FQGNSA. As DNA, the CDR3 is TGTGCCAGCAGCTTGCGTTCGATTCTAGGATCGTGGGAGCCCTACGAGCAGTACTTC. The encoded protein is CASSLRSILGSWEPYEQYF.